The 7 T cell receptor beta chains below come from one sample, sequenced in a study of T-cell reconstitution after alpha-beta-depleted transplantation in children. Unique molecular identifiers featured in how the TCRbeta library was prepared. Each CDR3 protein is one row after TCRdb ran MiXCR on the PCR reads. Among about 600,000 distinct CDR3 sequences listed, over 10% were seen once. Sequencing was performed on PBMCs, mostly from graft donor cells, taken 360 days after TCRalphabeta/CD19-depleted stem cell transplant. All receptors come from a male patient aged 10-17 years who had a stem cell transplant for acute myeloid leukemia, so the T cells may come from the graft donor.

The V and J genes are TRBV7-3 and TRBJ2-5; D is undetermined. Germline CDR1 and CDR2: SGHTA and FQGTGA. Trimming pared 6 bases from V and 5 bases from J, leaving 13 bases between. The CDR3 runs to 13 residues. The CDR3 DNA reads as TGTGCCAGCAGTCCTGGGTCCCTGGAGACCCAGTACTTC. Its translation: CASSPGSLETQYF.

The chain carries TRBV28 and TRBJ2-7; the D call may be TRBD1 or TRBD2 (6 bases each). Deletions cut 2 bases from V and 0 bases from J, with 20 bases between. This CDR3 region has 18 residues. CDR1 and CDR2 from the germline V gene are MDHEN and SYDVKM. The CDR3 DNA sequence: TGTGCCAGCAGTTTAGGGGTTCGGGGGCGCGGTAGCTCCTACGAGCAGTACTTC. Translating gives CASSLGVRGRGSSYEQYF.

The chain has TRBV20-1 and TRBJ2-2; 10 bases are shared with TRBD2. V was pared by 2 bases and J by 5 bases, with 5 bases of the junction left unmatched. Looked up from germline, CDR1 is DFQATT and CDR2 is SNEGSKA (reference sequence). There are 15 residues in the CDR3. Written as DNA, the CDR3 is TGCAGTGCTAGACTAGCGGGAGTAGGTACCGGGGAGCTGTTTTTT. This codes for CSARLAGVGTGELFF.

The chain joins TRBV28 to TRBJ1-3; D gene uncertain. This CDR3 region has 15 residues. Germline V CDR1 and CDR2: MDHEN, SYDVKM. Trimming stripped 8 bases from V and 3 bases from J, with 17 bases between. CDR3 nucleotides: TGTGCCAGCCCCCCTATCCTAGGGAATGGAAACACCATATATTTT. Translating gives CASPPILGNGNTIYF.

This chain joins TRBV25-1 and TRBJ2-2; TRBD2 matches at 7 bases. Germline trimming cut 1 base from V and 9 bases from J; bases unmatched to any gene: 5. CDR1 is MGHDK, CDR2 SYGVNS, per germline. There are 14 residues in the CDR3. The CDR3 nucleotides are TGTGCCAGCAGTGAATTAGGGACTACCCGGGAGCTGTTTTTT. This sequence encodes CASSELGTTRELFF.

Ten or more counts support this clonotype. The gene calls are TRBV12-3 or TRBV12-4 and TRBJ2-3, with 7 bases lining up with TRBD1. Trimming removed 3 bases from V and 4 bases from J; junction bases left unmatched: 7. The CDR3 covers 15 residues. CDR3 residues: CASSLRGTASDTQYF. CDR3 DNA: TGTGCCAGCAGTTTGAGGGGGACAGCTTCAGATACGCAGTATTTT.

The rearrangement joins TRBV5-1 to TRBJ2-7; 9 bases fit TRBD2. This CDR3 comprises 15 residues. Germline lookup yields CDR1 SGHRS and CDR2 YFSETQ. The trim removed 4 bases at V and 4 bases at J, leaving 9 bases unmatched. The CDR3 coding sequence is TGCGCCAGCAGCGGAGGGACTAGCAACGGGTACGAGCAGTACTTC. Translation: CASSGGTSNGYEQYF. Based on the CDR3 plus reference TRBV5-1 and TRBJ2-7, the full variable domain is KAGVTQTPRYLIKTRGQQVTLSCSPISGHRSVSWYQQTPGQGLQFLFEYFSETQRNKGNFPGRFSGRQFSNSRSEMNVSTLELGDSALYLCASSGGTSNGYEQYFGPGTRLTVT.